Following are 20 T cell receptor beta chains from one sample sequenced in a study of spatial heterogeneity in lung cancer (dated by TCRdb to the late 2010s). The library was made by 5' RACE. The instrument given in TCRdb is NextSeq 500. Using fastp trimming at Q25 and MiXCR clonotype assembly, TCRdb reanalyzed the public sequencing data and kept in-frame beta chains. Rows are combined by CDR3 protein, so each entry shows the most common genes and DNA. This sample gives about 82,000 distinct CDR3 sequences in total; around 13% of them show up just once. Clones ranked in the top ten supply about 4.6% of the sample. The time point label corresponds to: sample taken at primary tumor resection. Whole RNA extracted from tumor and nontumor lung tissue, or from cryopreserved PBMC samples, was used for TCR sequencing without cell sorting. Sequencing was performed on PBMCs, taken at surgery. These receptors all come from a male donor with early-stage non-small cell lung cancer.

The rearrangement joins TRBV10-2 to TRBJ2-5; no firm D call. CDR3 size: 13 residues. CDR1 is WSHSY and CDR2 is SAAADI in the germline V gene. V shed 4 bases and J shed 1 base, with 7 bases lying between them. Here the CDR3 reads CASSVQTQETQYF. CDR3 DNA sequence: TGCGCCAGCAGTGTCCAAACCCAAGAGACCCAGTACTTC.

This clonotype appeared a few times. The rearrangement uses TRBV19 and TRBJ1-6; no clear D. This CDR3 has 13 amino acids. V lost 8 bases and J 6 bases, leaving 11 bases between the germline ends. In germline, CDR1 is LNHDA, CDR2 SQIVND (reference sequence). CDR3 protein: CASREDGNSPLHF. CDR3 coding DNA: TGTGCCAGTCGCGAAGACGGTAATTCACCCCTCCACTTT. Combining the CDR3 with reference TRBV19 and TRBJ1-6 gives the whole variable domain DGGITQSPKYLFRKEGQNVTLSCEQNLNHDAMYWYRQDPGQGLRLIYYSQIVNDFQKGDIAEGYSVSREKKESFPLTVTSAQKNPTAFYLCASREDGNSPLHFGNGTRLTVT.

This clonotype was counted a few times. The CDR3 region is CASSEAPGSEQYF. CDR3 nucleotides: TGTGCCAGCAGTGAAGCGCCCGGCAGCGAGCAGTACTTC. The chain links TRBV2 to TRBJ2-7, with unresolved D. This CDR3 has 13 amino acids. Germline V gene data show CDR1 as SNHLY and CDR2 as FYNNEI. Trimming removed 0 bases at V and 6 bases at J, with 9 bases between.

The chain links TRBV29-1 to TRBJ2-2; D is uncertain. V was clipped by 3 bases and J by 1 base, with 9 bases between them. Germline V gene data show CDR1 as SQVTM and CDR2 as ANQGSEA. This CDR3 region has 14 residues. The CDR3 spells CSVEAGVNTGELFF. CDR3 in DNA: TGCAGCGTTGAGGCAGGAGTGAACACCGGGGAGCTGTTTTTT.

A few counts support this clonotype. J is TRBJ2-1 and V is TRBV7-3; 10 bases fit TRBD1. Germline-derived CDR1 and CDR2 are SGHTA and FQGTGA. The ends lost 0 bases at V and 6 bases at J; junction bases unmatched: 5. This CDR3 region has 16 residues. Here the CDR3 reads CASSLTGTGVRNEQFF. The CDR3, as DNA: TGTGCCAGCAGCTTAACCGGGACAGGGGTTCGCAATGAGCAGTTCTTC.

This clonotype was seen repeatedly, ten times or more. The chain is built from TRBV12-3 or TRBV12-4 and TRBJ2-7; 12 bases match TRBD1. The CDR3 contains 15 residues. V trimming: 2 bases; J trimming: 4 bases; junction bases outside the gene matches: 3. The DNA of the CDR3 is TGTGCCAGCAGTTTAAGGGACAGGGGGCAGTACGAGCAGTACTTC. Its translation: CASSLRDRGQYEQYF.

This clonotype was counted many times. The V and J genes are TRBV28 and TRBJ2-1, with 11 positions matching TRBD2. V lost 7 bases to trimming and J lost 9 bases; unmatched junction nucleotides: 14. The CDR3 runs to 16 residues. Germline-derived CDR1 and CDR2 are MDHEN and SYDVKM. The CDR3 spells CASTDSGGAGWAEQFF. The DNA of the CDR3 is TGTGCCAGCACTGATAGCGGGGGGGCTGGTTGGGCTGAGCAGTTCTTC.

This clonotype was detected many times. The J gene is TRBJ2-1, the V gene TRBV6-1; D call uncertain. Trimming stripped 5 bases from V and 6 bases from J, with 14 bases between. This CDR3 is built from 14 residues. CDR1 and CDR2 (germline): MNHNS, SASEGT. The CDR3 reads CASSPQTPTNEQFF. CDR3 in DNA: TGTGCCAGCAGTCCCCAAACCCCGACCAATGAGCAGTTCTTC.

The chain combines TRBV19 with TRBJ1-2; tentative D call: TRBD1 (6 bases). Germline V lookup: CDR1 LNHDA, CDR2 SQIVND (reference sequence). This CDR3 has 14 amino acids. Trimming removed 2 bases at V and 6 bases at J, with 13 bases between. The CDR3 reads CASSIPGGANGYTF. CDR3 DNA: TGTGCCAGTAGTATACCTGGGGGCGCAAATGGCTACACCTTC.

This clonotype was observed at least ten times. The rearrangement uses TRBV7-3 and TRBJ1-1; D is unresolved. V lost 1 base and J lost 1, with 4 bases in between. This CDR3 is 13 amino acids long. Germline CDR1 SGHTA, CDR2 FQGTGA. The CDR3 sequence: CASSLSQNTEAFF. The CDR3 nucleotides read TGTGCCAGCAGCTTAAGTCAGAACACTGAAGCTTTCTTT.

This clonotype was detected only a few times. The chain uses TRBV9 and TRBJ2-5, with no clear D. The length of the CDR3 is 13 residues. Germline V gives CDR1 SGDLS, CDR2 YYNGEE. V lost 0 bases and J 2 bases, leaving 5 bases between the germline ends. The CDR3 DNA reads TGTGCCAGCAGCGTAGCGGCACAAGAGACCCAGTACTTC. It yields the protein CASSVAAQETQYF.

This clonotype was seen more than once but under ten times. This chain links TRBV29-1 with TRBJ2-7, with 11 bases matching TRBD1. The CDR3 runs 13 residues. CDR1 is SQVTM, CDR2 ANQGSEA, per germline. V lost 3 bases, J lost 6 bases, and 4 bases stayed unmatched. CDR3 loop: CSVDGQGAREQYF. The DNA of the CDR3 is TGCAGCGTTGATGGACAGGGGGCCCGCGAGCAGTACTTC.

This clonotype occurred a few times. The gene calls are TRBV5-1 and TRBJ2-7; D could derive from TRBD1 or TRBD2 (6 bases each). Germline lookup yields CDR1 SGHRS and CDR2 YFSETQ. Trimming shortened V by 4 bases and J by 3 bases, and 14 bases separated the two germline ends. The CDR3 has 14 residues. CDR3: CASSTSGAYYEQYF. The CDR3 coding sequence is TGCGCCAGCAGCACCTCGGGGGCGTACTACGAGCAGTACTTC.

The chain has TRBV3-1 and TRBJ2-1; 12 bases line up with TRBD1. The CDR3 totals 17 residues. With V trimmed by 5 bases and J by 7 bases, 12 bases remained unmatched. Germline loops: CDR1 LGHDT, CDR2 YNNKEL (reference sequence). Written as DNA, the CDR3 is TGTGCCAGCAGCAATCAGACGGGACAGGGGGCATGGAATGAGCAGTTCTTC. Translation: CASSNQTGQGAWNEQFF.

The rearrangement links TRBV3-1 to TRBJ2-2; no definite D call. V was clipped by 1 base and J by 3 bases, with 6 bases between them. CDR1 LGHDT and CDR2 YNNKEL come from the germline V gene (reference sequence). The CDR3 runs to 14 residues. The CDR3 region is CASSQAPDTGELFF. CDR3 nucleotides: TGTGCCAGCAGCCAAGCCCCCGACACCGGGGAGCTGTTTTTT.

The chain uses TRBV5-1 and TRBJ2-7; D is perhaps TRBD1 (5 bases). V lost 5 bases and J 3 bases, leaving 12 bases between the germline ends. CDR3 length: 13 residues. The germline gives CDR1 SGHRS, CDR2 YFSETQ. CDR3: CASSSTQGYEQYF. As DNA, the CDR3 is TGCGCCAGCAGTTCTACCCAGGGCTACGAGCAGTACTTC.

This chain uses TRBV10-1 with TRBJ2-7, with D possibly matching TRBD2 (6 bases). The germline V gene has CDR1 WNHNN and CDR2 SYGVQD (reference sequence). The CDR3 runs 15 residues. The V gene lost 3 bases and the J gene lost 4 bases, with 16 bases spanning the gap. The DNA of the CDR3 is TGCGCCAGCAGTGAAGGGAGTAGCGGACCTTACGAGCAGTACTTC. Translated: CASSEGSSGPYEQYF.

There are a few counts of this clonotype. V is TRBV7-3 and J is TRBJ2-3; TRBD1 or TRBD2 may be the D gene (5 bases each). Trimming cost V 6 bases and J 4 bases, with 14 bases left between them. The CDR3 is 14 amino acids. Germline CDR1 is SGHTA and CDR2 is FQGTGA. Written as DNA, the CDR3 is TGTGCCAGCAGTATAAGGCCGGGACCAGATACGCAGTATTTT. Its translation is CASSIRPGPDTQYF.

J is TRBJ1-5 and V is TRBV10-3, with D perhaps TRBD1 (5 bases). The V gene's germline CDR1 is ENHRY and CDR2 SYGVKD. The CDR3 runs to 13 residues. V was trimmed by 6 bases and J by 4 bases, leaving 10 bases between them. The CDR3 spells CAISRGENQPQHF. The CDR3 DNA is TGTGCCATCAGCCGAGGGGAAAATCAGCCCCAGCATTTT.

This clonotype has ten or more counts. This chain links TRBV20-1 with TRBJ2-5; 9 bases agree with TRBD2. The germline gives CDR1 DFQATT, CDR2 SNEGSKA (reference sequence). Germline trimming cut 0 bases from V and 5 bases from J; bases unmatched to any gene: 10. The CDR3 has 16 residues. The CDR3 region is CSARDFLAGVRETQYF. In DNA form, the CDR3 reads TGCAGTGCTAGAGATTTCTTAGCGGGAGTAAGGGAGACCCAGTACTTC.